Sequencing of this TCR beta chain was carried out in a study of cytotoxic CD8 clonotypes in ibrutinib-treated CLL (TCRdb year 2021). For the study in its entirety: In this cohort, some 14 patients were treatment-naive and under 13 were relapsed/refractory, while around 18 had unmutated IGHV. Responses were partial in some 24 patients and complete in 2; after median 68 months follow-up, about 14 stayed in remission and about twelve progressed. Samples at response were collected after a median of 12 months of treatment, with a range of about 6 to 40 months. On average, each sample yielded 270,000 or so productive templates and over 90,000 productive rearrangements. Longitudinal samples were obtainable from about 30% of the roughly 90 participants in the trial. Cryopreserved peripheral blood mononuclear cells were collected before treatment, at response, and at either disease progression or sustained remission. Patients were still on ibrutinib when every remission and progressive disease sample was collected.

A MiSeq instrument was used for deep resolution sequencing, which targeted depths ranging from 1 in 1 million up to 1 in 200,000 T cells, with coverage averaging 10x for each clonotype. The immunoSEQ hsTCRB Kit was used to generate the TCR beta libraries. Processing in the source paper ran as follows. The data were analyzed with ImmunoSEQ Analyzer and ImmunoSEQ Data Assistant, and V, D and J gene assignments followed IMGT definitions. Clonality, which ranges from 0 to 1, was calculated by subtracting the normalized Shannon entropy of productive rearrangement frequencies from one. Only overrepresented clonotypes making up at least 0.05% of each patient's repertoire were included in the public clonotype analysis. Repertoires from some twelve age-matched healthy donors in immuneACCESS were used as clonality controls. Sourced from immuneACCESS, this table was stored by TCRdb with only in-frame sequences that have V and J called. A share of the clones is absent; for the studies checked, an unresolved V gene accounts for under half, and the remainder has no known explanation. The V and J calls and clone size come from that table; D and trimming were worked out from the DNA. The sample table shows around 200,000 clones, and just under 80% are seen once. The top ten hold roughly an eighth of the sample.

Summary of the overall study and its limitations: Sampling times were not matched between patients in sustained remission and patients whose disease was progressing, and lymph node repertoires were not examined. At baseline, clonality was higher than in age-matched healthy donors and showed a strong correlation with circulating CD8+ T-cell counts. Clonality increased at ibrutinib response, stayed stable in sustained remission, and fell back toward baseline at progression. Public clonotypes were rare and either shrank or stayed stable during treatment, and the rise in clonality at ibrutinib response reflected expansion of private clonotypes.

The time point tag for this specimen amounts to: 12 months on ibrutinib. For TCR beta library preparation, about 2 micrograms of genomic DNA was extracted from cryopreserved PBMCs. High-throughput TCR beta sequencing was performed on longitudinal blood samples from CLL patients receiving ibrutinib monotherapy. Patients were enrolled in a phase 2 open-label single-center ibrutinib monotherapy trial. This clone was found a few times. Its cognate antigen has yet to be identified. One base away there is no much larger clone; base qualities are not given. From a lookup of the germline V gene, CDR1 and CDR2 are MGHDK and SYGVNS. Germline trimming: 5 bases from V, 4 bases from J; junction bases outside gene matches: 10. From the cysteine up to the phenylalanine, the CDR3 has a length of 15 residues. Only the CDR3 portion is preserved as DNA: 45 bases, with reading frame beginning at the first base.

This TCR came from a human donor with chronic lymphocytic leukemia. Here the sequenced sample was PBMCs, taken after 12 months of ibrutinib treatment. The rearrangement combines TRBV25-1 with TRBJ1-2; TRBD1 lines up with 7 middle nucleotides. The nucleotide sequence is given as TGTGCCAGCAGTACCTGGGACAGCCTCCTCTATGGCTACACCTTC. Its protein product is CASSTWDSLLYGYTF.